These 3 T cell receptor beta chains were sequenced from one sample in a study of vaccination effects on CD4 cells after COVID-19. Their target antigens are unknown. Antigen-specific CD4+ T cells were expanded with viral peptide pools in the ViraFEST assay before sequencing. Isolation of CD4+ T cells took place after around 10 days of culture. The data were produced by immunoSEQ multiplex PCR, yet TCRdb's version contains in-frame clones alone and is incomplete. The sample lists 70,000 to 95,000 clones, around four fifths seen once, with 1.5% to 2% in the top ten. Sample: CD4+ T cells from PBMCs cultured with HCoV-229E spike peptides, taken before COVID-19 vaccination. Every receptor here comes from a human donor who received a COVID-19 vaccine.

The gene calls are TRBV2 and TRBJ2-5, with unresolved D. Germline lookup yields CDR1 SNHLY and CDR2 FYNNEI. The CDR3 contains 12 residues. V was pared by 6 bases and J by 5 bases, with 10 bases between. CDR3 nucleotides: TGTGCCAGCAGCGTCGTAAGGGAGACCCAGTACTTC. This sequence encodes CASSVVRETQYF.

This chain connects TRBV3-1 (or the pseudogene TRBV3-2) to TRBJ2-4, with 11 bases matching TRBD1. V lost 5 bases and J lost 3; bases outside the gene matches: 18. The CDR3 runs 20 residues. The germline CDR1 and CDR2 sequences are LGHDT and YNNKEL (reference sequence). The CDR3 region is CASSKTGTGGGSWSKNIQYF. In nucleotides, the CDR3 is TGTGCCAGCAGCAAAACCGGGACAGGGGGGGGTTCTTGGAGCAAAAACATTCAGTACTTC.

Note on this clone: Other DNA sequences in this sample translate to the same CDR3. J is TRBJ1-1 and V is TRBV24-1, with 8 bases fitting TRBD1. This CDR3 comprises 12 residues. Germline assignment: CDR1 KGHDR and CDR2 SFDVKD. Germline trimming cut 7 bases from V and 4 bases from J; bases unmatched to any gene: 1. The DNA of the CDR3 is TGTGCCACCAGAGGACAGGGCACTGAAGCTTTCTTT. Encoded protein: CATRGQGTEAFF.